This T cell receptor (beta chain) was sequenced during a study of blood T cell repertoires in COVID-19. The study recruited exposed participants who had met a COVID-19 case within 2 weeks before entry. Germline V lookup: CDR1 LGHNA, CDR2 YNFKEQ. V was pared by 4 bases and J by 1 base, with 10 bases between. The CDR3 contains 14 residues. Per the study methods: Scientists estimated how many nucleated cells there were by amplifying reference gene primers. Only in-frame clones appear in the TCRdb table, and some are missing; sequencing was by immunoSEQ multiplex PCR. V, J and clone size are taken as reported in that table, and D and trimming were inferred from the DNA itself. This table holds some 340,000 clones, approximately 91% found once.

The specimen sequenced was PBMCs or T cells enriched from blood (not recorded which). This receptor was identified in a woman between 25 and 40 years old who had been exposed to COVID-19. The rearrangement joins TRBV4-2 to TRBJ1-1; TRBD1 is a possible D gene (6 bases). The CDR3 DNA is TGTGCCAGCAGCCTCGGGGGGGCGAACACTGAAGCTTTCTTT. Its protein product is CASSLGGANTEAFF.